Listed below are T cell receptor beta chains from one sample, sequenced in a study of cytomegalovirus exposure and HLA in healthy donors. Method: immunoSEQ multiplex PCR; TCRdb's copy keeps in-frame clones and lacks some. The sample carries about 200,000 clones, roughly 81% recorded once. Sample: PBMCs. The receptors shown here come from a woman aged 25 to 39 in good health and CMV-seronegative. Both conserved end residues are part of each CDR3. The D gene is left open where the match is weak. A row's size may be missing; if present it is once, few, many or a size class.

CASSRAGGATTDTQYF	TGTGCCAGCAGCCGCGCCGGGGGGGCGACCACAGATACGCAGTATTTT	TRBD2	-	TRBJ2-3	TRBV4-2
CASSETGSVGYTF	TGTGCCAGCAGTGAAACAGGGTCGGTTGGCTACACCTTC	-	-	TRBJ1-2	TRBV2
CASSLGGNYGYTF	TGTGCCAGCAGTTTAGGGGGCAACTATGGCTACACCTTC	-	-	TRBJ1-2	TRBV27
CASRPTGTGEEQYF	TGTGCCAGCAGGCCAACCGGGACAGGGGAAGAGCAGTACTTC	TRBD1	few	TRBJ2-7	TRBV6-6
CASSLDRSSRQYF	TGTGCCAGCAGCTTAGATCGGTCGTCTAGGCAGTACTTC	-	-	TRBJ2-7	TRBV11-2
CASSLGGTGLADTQYF	TGTGCCAGCAGCTTAGGAGGGACAGGGTTGGCAGATACGCAGTATTTT	TRBD1	-	TRBJ2-3	TRBV7-2
CASSPDRNYGYTF	TGTGCCAGCAGCCCCGACAGAAACTATGGCTACACCTTC	-	-	TRBJ1-2	TRBV11-2
CSVERGLYGTDTQYF	TGCAGCGTTGAAAGGGGACTGTATGGCACAGATACGCAGTATTTT	-	-	TRBJ2-3	TRBV29-1
CASSLDGTAVYNEQFF	TGCGCCAGCAGCTTAGACGGGACAGCCGTCTACAATGAGCAGTTCTTC	TRBD1	-	TRBJ2-1	TRBV5-1
CASSLLAGAASTDTQYF	TGTGCCAGCAGCTTATTAGCGGGGGCCGCTAGCACAGATACGCAGTATTTT	TRBD2	-	TRBJ2-3	TRBV7-2
CASSLRDTYGYTF	TGTGCCAGCAGCTTACGGGACACCTATGGCTACACCTTC	-	-	TRBJ1-2	TRBV7-2
CASSSIQGNNEQFF	TGCGCCAGCAGCTCGATACAGGGGAACAATGAGCAGTTCTTC	TRBD1	-	TRBJ2-1	TRBV5-1
CASSLELGPQGGYTF	TGCGCCAGCAGCTTGGAATTGGGGCCCCAGGGCGGCTACACCTTC	-	-	TRBJ1-2	TRBV5-1
CASSLGGNLYNEQFF	TGCGCCAGCAGCTTGGGAGGGAACCTCTACAATGAGCAGTTCTTC	-	once	TRBJ2-1	TRBV5-1
CASSPPLAGYNEQFF	TGTGCCAGCAGTCCCCCATTGGCCGGGTACAATGAGCAGTTCTTC	-	-	TRBJ2-1	TRBV6-5
CASSDRQGSNQPQHF	TGTGCCAGCAGTGATAGGCAGGGGAGCAATCAGCCCCAGCATTTT	-	-	TRBJ1-5	TRBV6-1
CASSLGGSGETQYF	TGTGCCAGCAGCTTAGGCGGGAGCGGAGAGACCCAGTACTTC	TRBD2	once	TRBJ2-5	TRBV11-3
CASRVAAGADTQYF	TGTGCCAGCAGGGTGGCGGCGGGGGCAGATACGCAGTATTTT	TRBD2	once	TRBJ2-3	TRBV6-1
CAWSPGQGTGELFF	TGTGCCTGGAGTCCCGGACAGGGGACCGGGGAGCTGTTTTTT	TRBD1	few	TRBJ2-2	TRBV30
CASSPSGNQPQHF	TGTGCCAGTAGTCCGTCAGGGAATCAGCCCCAGCATTTT	-	-	TRBJ1-5	TRBV19
CASSELGGFGPNEKLFF	TGTGCCAGCAGTGAATTGGGAGGCTTCGGGCCTAATGAAAAACTGTTTTTT	-	-	TRBJ1-4	TRBV25-1
CASSPSLGGSTDTQYF	TGTGCCAGCAGCCCTTCCCTTGGGGGGAGCACAGATACGCAGTATTTT	-	once	TRBJ2-3	TRBV9